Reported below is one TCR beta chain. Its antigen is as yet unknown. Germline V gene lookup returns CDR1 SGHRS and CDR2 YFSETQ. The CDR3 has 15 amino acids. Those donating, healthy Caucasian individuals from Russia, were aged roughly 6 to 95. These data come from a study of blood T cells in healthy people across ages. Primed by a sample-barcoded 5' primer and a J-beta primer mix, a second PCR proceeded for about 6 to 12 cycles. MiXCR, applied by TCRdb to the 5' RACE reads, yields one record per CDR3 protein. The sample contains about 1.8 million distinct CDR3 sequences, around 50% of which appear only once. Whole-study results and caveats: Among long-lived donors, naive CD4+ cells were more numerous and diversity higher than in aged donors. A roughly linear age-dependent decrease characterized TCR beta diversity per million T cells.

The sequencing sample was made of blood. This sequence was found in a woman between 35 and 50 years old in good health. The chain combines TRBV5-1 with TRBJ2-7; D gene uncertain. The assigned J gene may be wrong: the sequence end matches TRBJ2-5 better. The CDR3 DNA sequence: TGCGCCAGCAGCTTGGGCCGGATAAACGAAGAGACCCAGTACTTC. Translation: CASSLGRINEETQYF.